This TCR beta chain was found in a study of CD4 T cells in relation to SARS-CoV-2 and coronaviruses. Overall study: The HLA restriction of the shared crossreactive spike epitopes was mapped. Study-wide results and caveats: According to naive versus memory sequencing, detected responses are memory recall, not newly primed.

Libraries were prepared by immunoSEQ multiplex PCR; TCRdb keeps only in-frame clonotypes and omits some of them. This sample has about 60,000 clones, with approximately 94% found just once. Of note for this clone: Its antigen remains unidentified.

Before the COVID-19 pandemic, during about 2010-2018, CD4+ T cells were taken from unexposed donors. There are 13 residues in the CDR3. Trimming removed 10 bases at V and 8 bases at J, with 15 bases between. Sequenced: naive CD4+ T cells from PBMCs. Subset in this sample: naive CD4+ T cells isolated by negative enrichment. The chain combines TRBV12-3 or TRBV12-4 with TRBJ1-6; D is possibly TRBD1 (6 bases). This TCR came from a human donor in good health. The CDR3 spells CAIRGTRYSPLHF. In DNA form, the CDR3 reads TGTGCCATCCGTGGGACAAGATATTCACCCCTCCACTTT.